This T cell receptor (beta chain) was sequenced for a study of cytomegalovirus exposure and HLA in healthy donors. Findings and caveats of the study: The HLA-A and HLA-B alleles of most subjects were reportedly predicted accurately from TCR beta sequences.

The PCR had 60 Vbeta and 13 Jbeta primers. Produced via immunoSEQ multiplex PCR; TCRdb's table is partial and in-frame only. The sample holds around 140,000 clones, 75% to 90% seen once. Note on this clone: Antigen specificity is unknown.

This clonotype originated in a woman aged 45 to 65 in good health and CMV-seropositive. Specimen: PBMCs.

The CDR3 DNA reads TGTGCCAGCAGCTTATCGGACAGGGGTGGGACTGAAGCTTTCTTT. It is translated as CASSLSDRGGTEAFF. The chain is built from TRBV13 and TRBJ1-1; 9 nucleotides agree with TRBD1. The germline V gene has CDR1 PRHDT and CDR2 FYEKMQ (reference sequence). This CDR3 contains 15 residues. With V trimmed by 2 bases and J by 5 bases, 6 bases remained unmatched.